This TCR beta chain originates from a study of beta chain features in type 1 diabetes. Study results and limitations: Type 1 diabetes patients had fewer VDJ junction insertions and more deletions. Compared with healthy donors, patients appeared to share more similar naive, central memory and regulatory TCRB repertoires. PCR might favor shorter templates, equally in patients and controls.

Of note for this clone: The antigen is unknown.

This CDR3 region has 18 residues. Germline V gene lookup returns CDR1 LGHNA and CDR2 YSLEER. V was pared by 1 base and J by 2 bases, with 10 bases of the junction left unmatched. The entirety of the isolated RNA underwent reverse transcription, so expressed TCRB transcripts were sequenced. Assay used: immunoSEQ multiplex PCR; TCRdb lists only in-frame clones, some missing. The table has some 60,000 clones, about three fifths seen once. This sequence was found in a woman aged 18-30 years in good health. This chain uses TRBV4-3 with TRBJ2-3, with 9 bases lining up with TRBD2. The specimen was Tregs from blood. The CDR3 protein is CASSQGRGTSRDTDTQYF. The CDR3 region has the DNA TGCGCCAGCAGCCAAGGCCGGGGGACTAGCAGAGACACAGATACGCAGTATTTT.